The 28 T cell receptor beta chains presented below share a single source sample, sequenced in a study of T cells in Graves' hyperthyroidism and ophthalmopathy. The source material, RNA transcripts, was used to amplify TCR beta CDR3 regions. Researchers ran a first-round RT-PCR on the TCR CDR3 using the HTBI primer set. MiXCR was run by TCRdb on the multiplex PCR reads, yielding one entry per CDR3 protein. Found here are almost 500,000 distinct CDR3 sequences, 20% to 25% of them singletons; the top ten hold about half. The sample comprised blood. Receptors originate from a woman in her 70s with Graves' ophthalmopathy.

The chain links TRBV12-3 or TRBV12-4 to TRBJ2-7, with 11 bases identical to TRBD2. This CDR3 region has 14 residues. J was trimmed by 1 base and V by 6 bases; bases with no gene match: 2. CDR3 protein: CASRPSGRSYEQYF. Written as DNA, the CDR3 is TGTGCCAGCAGACCTAGCGGGAGGTCCTACGAGCAGTACTTC.

The CDR3 coding sequence is TGTGCCAGCAGTTCGGGCAGAGCCGCGAACACCGGGGAGCTGTTTTTT. Its translation is CASSSGRAANTGELFF. The rearrangement links TRBV27 to TRBJ2-2; D gene ambiguous. Germline V CDR1 and CDR2: MNHEY, SMNVEV (reference sequence). The CDR3 is made up of 16 amino acids. The V end was cut by 4 bases, the J end by 0 bases, with 12 bases between.

The chain carries TRBV3-1 and TRBJ1-1, with D uncertain. V was clipped by 5 bases and J by 4 bases, with 8 bases between them. CDR1 is LGHDT, CDR2 YNNKEL, per germline (reference sequence). This CDR3 has 12 amino acids. The DNA of the CDR3 is TGTGCCAGCAGCGTGGTAGGCACTGAAGCTTTCTTT. Its protein product is CASSVVGTEAFF.

The rearrangement joins TRBV11-2 to TRBJ1-2; D gene ambiguous. There are 14 residues in the CDR3. V lost 6 bases, J lost 4 bases, and 15 bases lay in between. Looked up from germline, CDR1 is SGHAT and CDR2 is FQNNGV. In DNA, the CDR3 is TGTGCCAGCAGTCCTCCCGGGAACCTCTATGGCTACACCTTC. As protein: CASSPPGNLYGYTF.

About this clonotype: Germline is not matched at one junction end, which may reflect a read error. This chain links TRBV7-2 with TRBJ2-1, with 9 bases that match TRBD2. The CDR3 consists of 16 residues. Germline loops: CDR1 SGHTA, CDR2 FQGNSA. Here the CDR3 DNA reads TGTGCCAGCAGCCCCCTGGGACTAGCTCGGGGCAATGAGCGGTTCTTC. Translating gives CASSPLGLARGNERFF.

The gene calls are TRBV27 and TRBJ2-1; 8 bases agree with TRBD1. Germline V gives CDR1 MNHEY, CDR2 SMNVEV (reference sequence). V was clipped by 3 bases and J by 8 bases; unmatched bases: 3. This CDR3 spans 13 amino acids. The CDR3 spells CASSLRTGYEQFF. The CDR3 coding sequence is TGTGCCAGCAGTTTGAGGACAGGGTATGAGCAGTTCTTC.

This clonotype was observed a few times. The chain joins TRBV30 to TRBJ2-2, with 9 bases lining up with TRBD2. The junction had 3 bases not matched to a gene; V was cut back by 3 bases and J by 4 bases. Germline lookup yields CDR1 GTSNPN and CDR2 SVGIG (reference sequence). The CDR3 has 14 amino acids. In nucleotides, the CDR3 is TGTGCCTGGAGGGCGGGAGGGTTCACCGGGGAGCTGTTTTTT. Amino acid sequence: CAWRAGGFTGELFF.

This clonotype occurred a few times. The chain is built from TRBV19 and TRBJ2-1, with 13 positions matching TRBD2. Germline values: CDR1 LNHDA, CDR2 SQIVND (reference sequence). This CDR3 is 12 amino acids long. J gave up 10 bases and V 8 bases, and 2 bases lay outside the gene matches. The CDR3 sequence: CASRLAGGEQFF. The CDR3 coding sequence is TGTGCCAGTCGACTAGCGGGGGGCGAGCAGTTCTTC.

The V call is TRBV2, the J call TRBJ2-3; D perhaps matches TRBD1 (5 bases). Germline CDR1 SNHLY, CDR2 FYNNEI. The V and J ends lost 7 bases and 0 bases respectively, with 11 bases between them. This CDR3 comprises 14 residues. The CDR3 sequence: CASKQGYSTDTQYF. CDR3 nucleotide sequence: TGTGCCAGCAAGCAGGGATACAGCACAGATACGCAGTATTTT.

This clonotype showed up just a few times. J is TRBJ2-7 and V is TRBV6-5; TRBD2 aligns across 8 bases. CDR3 length: 15 residues. The V gene end was trimmed by 0 bases and the J gene end by 6 bases; junction bases not matched to a gene: 7. CDR1 MNHEY and CDR2 SVGAGI come from the germline V gene. In DNA form, the CDR3 reads TGTGCCAGCAGTTACTCATCGGGAGGGTTTTCCGAGCAGTACTTC. It is translated as CASSYSSGGFSEQYF.

The chain carries TRBV3-1 and TRBJ1-6, with D unresolved. V was pared by 2 bases and J by 8 bases, with 7 bases between. This CDR3 region has 13 residues. The germline gives CDR1 LGHDT, CDR2 YNNKEL (reference sequence). CDR3 amino acids: CASSQTGDSPLHF. In nucleotides, the CDR3 is TGTGCCAGCAGCCAAACCGGGGATTCACCCCTCCACTTT.

Only a few counts were recorded for this clonotype. The chain links TRBV24-1 to TRBJ2-1; 10 positions match TRBD1. With V trimmed by 4 bases and J by 10 bases, 12 bases remained unmatched. The CDR3 is 16 residues long. Germline assignment: CDR1 KGHDR and CDR2 SFDVKD. DNA for the CDR3: TGTGCCACCAGTGACCCGAGGACAGGGGGAAGTGGGGAGCAGTTCTTC. Translating it yields CATSDPRTGGSGEQFF.

This clonotype was seen a handful of times. This chain uses TRBV20-1 with TRBJ2-3; TRBD2 might be the D (7 bases). The CDR3 runs 16 residues. Deletions cut 5 bases from V and 5 bases from J, with 23 bases between. The germline V gene has CDR1 DFQATT and CDR2 SNEGSKA (reference sequence). The CDR3 loop reads CSAPARGTTFQDTQYF. CDR3 DNA: TGCAGTGCTCCCGCGCGGGGGACAACGTTTCAAGATACGCAGTATTTT.

This clonotype was counted at least ten times. V usage is TRBV3-1 and J usage is TRBJ1-5; D is ambiguous. V was clipped by 1 base and J by 3 bases, with 7 bases between them. Germline V gene sequence: CDR1 LGHDT, CDR2 YNNKEL (reference sequence). The length of the CDR3 is 14 residues. The DNA of the CDR3 is TGTGCCAGCAGCCAAGGGGCCCTCAATCAGCCCCAGCATTTT. It encodes CASSQGALNQPQHF.

This clonotype was observed a few times. As DNA, the CDR3 is TGTGCCATCAGCGACCCCGGGGAGCTGTTTTTT. It specifies CAISDPGELFF. This chain connects TRBV10-3 to TRBJ2-2, with unresolved D. The length of the CDR3 is 11 residues. Germline CDR1 and CDR2: ENHRY and SYGVKD. The germline V and J ends were trimmed by 6 bases and 6 bases, with 5 bases remaining between them.

V is TRBV18 and J is TRBJ1-5; D is possibly TRBD1 (5 bases). The V end was cut by 6 bases, the J end by 7 bases, with 13 bases between. The CDR3 contains 13 residues. Looked up from germline, CDR1 is KGHSH and CDR2 is LQKENI. CDR3 sequence reads: CASSDGAGQPQHF. Here the CDR3 DNA reads TGTGCCAGCTCGGACGGGGCTGGGCAGCCCCAGCATTTT.

The chain links TRBV3-1 to TRBJ2-5, with TRBD2 identical over 11 bases. The V gene end was trimmed by 0 bases and the J gene end by 2 bases; junction bases not matched to a gene: 2. CDR1 and CDR2 (germline): LGHDT, YNNKEL (reference sequence). The CDR3 runs to 16 residues. CDR3 coding DNA: TGTGCCAGCAGCCAAGATCGACTAGCGGGGCAAGAGACCCAGTACTTC. Translated: CASSQDRLAGQETQYF.

This clonotype has just a few counts. The V gene is TRBV6-1, the J gene TRBJ2-5; D is undetermined. Germline assignment: CDR1 MNHNS and CDR2 SASEGT. V shed 4 bases and J shed 2 bases, with 5 bases lying between them. The CDR3 extends over 12 amino acids. This CDR3 is CASSVFQETQYF. The CDR3 DNA reads TGTGCCAGCAGTGTTTTTCAAGAGACCCAGTACTTC.

This clonotype was counted a few times. The chain recombines TRBV15 with TRBJ2-3; TRBD2 matches at 9 bases. Germline CDR1 and CDR2: LNHNV and YYDKDF (reference sequence). CDR3 length: 16 amino acids. Trimming at V came to 5 bases and at J to 6 bases, leaving 12 bases not matched to a gene. The CDR3 coding sequence is TGTGCCACCAGCCCGGGGGTAGCGGGAGACACTGATACGCAGTATTTT. The encoded protein is CATSPGVAGDTDTQYF. Looking up the rest from reference TRBV15 and TRBJ2-3 gives the full variable domain: DAMVIQNPRYQVTQFGKPVTLSCSQTLNHNVMYWYQQKSSQAPKLLFHYYDKDFNNEADTPDNFQSRRPNTSFCFLDIRSPGLGDTAMYLCATSPGVAGDTDTQYFGPGTRLTVL.

This clonotype was detected many times. V gene TRBV12-3 or TRBV12-4 combines with J gene TRBJ2-1; weak D call: TRBD1 (5 bases). V was cut by 8 bases and J by 0 bases, with 14 bases left in between. The CDR3 extends over 15 amino acids. The CDR3 coding sequence is TGTGCCAGCGGGGCAGGTAGGGGCTCCTACAATGAGCAGTTCTTC. It codes for CASGAGRGSYNEQFF.

The sample holds many counts of this clonotype. V usage is TRBV2 and J usage is TRBJ2-1, with TRBD1 matching 8 bases. CDR1 is SNHLY and CDR2 is FYNNEI in the germline V gene. The CDR3 sequence is 15 residues long. Germline trimming cut 4 bases from V and 4 bases from J; bases unmatched to any gene: 6. The CDR3 sequence is CASSADRGSYNEQFF. The CDR3 DNA follows: TGTGCCAGCAGTGCCGACAGGGGTTCATACAATGAGCAGTTCTTC.

The gene calls are TRBV27 and TRBJ2-5; 10 bases are shared with TRBD1. V lost 4 bases, J lost 5 bases, and 7 bases stayed unmatched. CDR1 and CDR2 (germline): MNHEY, SMNVEV (reference sequence). The CDR3 has 15 residues. CDR3: CASSSIGQGGETQYF. CDR3 in DNA: TGTGCCAGCAGTTCGATCGGACAGGGGGGTGAGACCCAGTACTTC.

In the case of this clonotype: A much larger clone differs by one base, so this may be a read error. The rearrangement uses TRBV2 and TRBJ2-3; D may match TRBD1 or TRBD2 (5 bases each). Trimming pared 4 bases from V and 4 bases from J, leaving 15 bases between. In germline, CDR1 is SNHLY, CDR2 FYNNEI. The CDR3 is made up of 15 amino acids. The CDR3 spells CASSGWGRGADTQYF. For the CDR3, the DNA is TGTGCCAGCAGTGGGTGGGGCCGAGGGGCAGATACGCAGTATTTT.

The chain recombines TRBV20-1 with TRBJ2-2, with 12 bases lining up with TRBD2. The CDR3 runs to 17 residues. With 4 bases clipped from V and 6 bases from J, the junction kept 12 bases outside the gene matches. The V gene's germline CDR1 is DFQATT and CDR2 SNEGSKA (reference sequence). The CDR3 sequence: CSAISLTSGRIAGELFF. CDR3 DNA sequence: TGCAGTGCTATCTCCCTAACTAGCGGGAGGATAGCCGGGGAGCTGTTTTTT.

This CDR3 is CASSSGTSQGEKLFF. CDR3 bases: TGTGCCAGCAGTTCCGGGACTTCACAGGGGGAAAAACTGTTTTTT. The chain has TRBV6-2 or TRBV6-3 and TRBJ1-4; 7 bases are a match to TRBD1. Per the germline V gene, CDR1 is MNHEY and CDR2 is SVGEGT. This CDR3 region has 15 residues. Trimming cost V 4 bases and J 8 bases; bases outside gene matches: 10.

The chain combines TRBV24-1 with TRBJ2-7, with D maybe TRBD1 (5 bases). V was clipped by 3 bases and J by 3 bases, with 14 bases between them. In germline, CDR1 is KGHDR, CDR2 SFDVKD. The CDR3 runs 15 residues. The CDR3 spells CATSDRGTSVYEQYF. CDR3 in DNA: TGTGCCACCAGTGATAGGGGAACTTCCGTCTACGAGCAGTACTTC.

The J gene is TRBJ2-5, the V gene TRBV18; the D is unclear. The CDR3 runs 14 residues. The ends were cut back, 1 base at V and 1 base at J, with 7 bases in the middle. The V gene's germline CDR1 is KGHSH and CDR2 LQKENI. Here the CDR3 reads CASSPRVVQETQYF. The DNA for the CDR3 is TGTGCCAGCTCACCACGGGTAGTCCAAGAGACCCAGTACTTC.

The chain couples TRBV2 to TRBJ2-3; 8 positions agree with TRBD1. CDR1 and CDR2 from the germline V gene are SNHLY and FYNNEI. J lost 6 bases, V lost 7 bases, and 9 bases had no gene match. The CDR3 consists of 14 residues. This chain's CDR3 is CASMREQGVDTQYF. In DNA form, the CDR3 reads TGTGCCAGCATGAGGGAACAGGGGGTGGATACGCAGTATTTT.